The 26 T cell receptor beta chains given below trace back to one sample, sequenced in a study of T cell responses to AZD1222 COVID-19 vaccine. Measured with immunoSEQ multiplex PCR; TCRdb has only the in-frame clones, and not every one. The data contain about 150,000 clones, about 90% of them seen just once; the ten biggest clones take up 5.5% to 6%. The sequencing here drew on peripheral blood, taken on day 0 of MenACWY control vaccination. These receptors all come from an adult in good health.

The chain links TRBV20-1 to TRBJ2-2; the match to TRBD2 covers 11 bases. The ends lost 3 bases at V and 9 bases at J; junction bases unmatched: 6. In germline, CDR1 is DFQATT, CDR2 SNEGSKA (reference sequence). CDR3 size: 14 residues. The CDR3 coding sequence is TGCAGTGCTAGTGCAACTAGCGGGAGCTGGGAGCTGTTTTTT. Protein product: CSASATSGSWELFF.

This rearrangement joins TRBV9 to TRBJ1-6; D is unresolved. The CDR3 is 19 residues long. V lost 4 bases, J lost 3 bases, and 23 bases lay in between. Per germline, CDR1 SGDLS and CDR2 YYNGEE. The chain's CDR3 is CASSSQGRWEDFYNSPLHF. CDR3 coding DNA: TGTGCCAGCAGCTCGCAAGGGCGGTGGGAAGATTTCTATAATTCACCCCTCCACTTT.

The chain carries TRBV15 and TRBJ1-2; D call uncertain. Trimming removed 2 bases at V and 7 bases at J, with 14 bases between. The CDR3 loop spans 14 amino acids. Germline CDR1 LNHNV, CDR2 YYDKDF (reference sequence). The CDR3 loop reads CATSRPDTSAGYTF. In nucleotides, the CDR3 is TGTGCCACCAGCAGACCCGACACTTCAGCTGGCTACACCTTC.

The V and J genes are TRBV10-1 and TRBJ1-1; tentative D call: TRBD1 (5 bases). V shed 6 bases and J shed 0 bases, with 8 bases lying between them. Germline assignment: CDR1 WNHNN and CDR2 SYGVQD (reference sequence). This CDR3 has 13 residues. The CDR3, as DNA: TGCGCCAGCAGAGAGGACATGAACACTGAAGCTTTCTTT. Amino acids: CASREDMNTEAFF.

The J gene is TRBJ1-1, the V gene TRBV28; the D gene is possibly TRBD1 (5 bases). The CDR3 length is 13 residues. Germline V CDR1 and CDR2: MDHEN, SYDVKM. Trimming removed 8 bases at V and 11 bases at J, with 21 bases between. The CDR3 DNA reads TGTGCCAGCTGGGCCCCGGGACCTGGGACCGCTTTCTTT. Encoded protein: CASWAPGPGTAFF. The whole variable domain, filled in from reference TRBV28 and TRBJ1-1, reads DVKVTQSSRYLVKRTGEKVFLECVQDMDHENMFWYRQDPGLGLRLIYFSYDVKMKEKGDIPEGYSVSREKKERFSLILESASTNQTSMYLCASWAPGPGTAFFGQGTRLTVV.

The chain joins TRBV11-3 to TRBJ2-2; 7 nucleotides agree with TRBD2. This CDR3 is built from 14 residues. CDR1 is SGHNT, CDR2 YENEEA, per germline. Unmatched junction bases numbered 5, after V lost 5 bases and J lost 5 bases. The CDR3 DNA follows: TGTGCCAGCAGCGGGGACGGGGGGACCGGGGAGCTGTTTTTT. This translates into CASSGDGGTGELFF. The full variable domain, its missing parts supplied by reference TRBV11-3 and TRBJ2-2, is EAGVVQSPRYKIIEKKQPVAFWCNPISGHNTLYWYLQNLGQGPELLIRYENEEAVDDSQLPKDRFSAERLKGVDSTLKIQPAELGDSAVYLCASSGDGGTGELFFGEGSRLTVL.

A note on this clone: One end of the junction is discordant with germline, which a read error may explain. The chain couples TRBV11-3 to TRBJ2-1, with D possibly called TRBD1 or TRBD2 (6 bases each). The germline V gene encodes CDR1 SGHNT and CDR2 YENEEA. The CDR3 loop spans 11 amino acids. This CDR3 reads CASSLGGRCLF. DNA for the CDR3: TGTGCCAGCAGCTTGGGGGGCAGGTGCCTCTTC.

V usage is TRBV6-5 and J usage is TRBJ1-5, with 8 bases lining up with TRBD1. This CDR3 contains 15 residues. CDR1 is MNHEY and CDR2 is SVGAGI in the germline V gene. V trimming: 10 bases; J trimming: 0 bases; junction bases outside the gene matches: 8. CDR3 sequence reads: CAILDRGYSNQPQHF. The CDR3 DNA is TGTGCCATTCTAGACAGGGGCTATAGCAATCAGCCCCAGCATTTT.

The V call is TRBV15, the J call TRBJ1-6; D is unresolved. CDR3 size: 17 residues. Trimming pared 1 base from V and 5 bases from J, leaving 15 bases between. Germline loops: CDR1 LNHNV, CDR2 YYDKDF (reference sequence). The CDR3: CATSRVQAVNNNSPLHF. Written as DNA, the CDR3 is TGTGCCACCAGCAGAGTCCAGGCAGTAAATAATAATTCACCCCTCCACTTT.

The CDR3: CASSFGQGTQPQHF. In nucleotides, the CDR3 is TGTGCCAGCAGCTTCGGACAGGGAACTCAGCCCCAGCATTTT. The chain links TRBV3-1 (or the pseudogene TRBV3-2) to TRBJ1-5; 8 bases line up with TRBD1. The V gene's germline CDR1 is LGHDT and CDR2 YNNKEL (reference sequence). V was clipped by 5 bases and J by 6 bases; unmatched bases: 6. This CDR3 is built from 14 residues.

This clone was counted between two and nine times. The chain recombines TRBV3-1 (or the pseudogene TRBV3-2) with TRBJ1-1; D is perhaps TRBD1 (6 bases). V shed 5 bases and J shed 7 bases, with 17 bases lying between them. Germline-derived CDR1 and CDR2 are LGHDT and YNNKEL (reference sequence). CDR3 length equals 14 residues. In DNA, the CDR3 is TGTGCCAGCAGCGTCTACAGGGAAATTGGTGAAGCTTTCTTT. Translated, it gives CASSVYREIGEAFF.

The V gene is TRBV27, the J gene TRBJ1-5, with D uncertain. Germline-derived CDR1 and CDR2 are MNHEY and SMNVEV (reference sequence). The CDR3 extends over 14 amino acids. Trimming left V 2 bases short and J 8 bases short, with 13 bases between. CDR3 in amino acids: CASSLAPSVKPQHF. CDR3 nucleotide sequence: TGTGCCAGCAGTTTAGCACCCTCCGTGAAGCCCCAGCATTTT.

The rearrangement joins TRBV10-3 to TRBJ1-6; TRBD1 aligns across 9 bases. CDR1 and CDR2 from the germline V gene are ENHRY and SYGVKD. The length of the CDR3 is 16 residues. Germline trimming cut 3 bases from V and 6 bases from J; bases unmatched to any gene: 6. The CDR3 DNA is TGTGCCATCAGTGAAAAACAGGGGGCCTCTAATTCACCCCTCCACTTT. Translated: CAISEKQGASNSPLHF.

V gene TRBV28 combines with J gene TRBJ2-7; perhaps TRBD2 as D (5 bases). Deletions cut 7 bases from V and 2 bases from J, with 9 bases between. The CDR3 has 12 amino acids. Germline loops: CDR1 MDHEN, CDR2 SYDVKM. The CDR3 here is CASTGSTYEQYF. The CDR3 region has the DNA TGTGCCAGCACGGGGAGTACCTACGAGCAGTACTTC.

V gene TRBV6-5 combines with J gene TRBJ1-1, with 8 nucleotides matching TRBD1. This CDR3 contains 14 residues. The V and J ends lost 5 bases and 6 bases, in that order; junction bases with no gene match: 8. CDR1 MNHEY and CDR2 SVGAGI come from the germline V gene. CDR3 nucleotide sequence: TGTGCCAGCAGTCGGACAGGGCTGTTGTCTGAAGCTTTCTTT. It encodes CASSRTGLLSEAFF.

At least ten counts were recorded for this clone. The DNA of the CDR3 is TGTGCCAGCAGTTACTCCAGGACCCTCGGTGGATCACCCCTCCACTTT. It is translated as CASSYSRTLGGSPLHF. The chain combines TRBV6-5 with TRBJ1-6, with unresolved D. Per the germline V gene, CDR1 is MNHEY and CDR2 is SVGAGI. The CDR3 totals 16 residues. The V end was cut by 0 bases, the J end by 10 bases, with 16 bases between.

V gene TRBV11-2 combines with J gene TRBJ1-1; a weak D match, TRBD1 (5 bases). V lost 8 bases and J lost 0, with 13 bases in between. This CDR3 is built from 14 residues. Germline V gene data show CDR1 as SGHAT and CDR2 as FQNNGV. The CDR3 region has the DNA TGTGCCAGCGGAATCGGGGGGGTGAACACTGAAGCTTTCTTT. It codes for CASGIGGVNTEAFF.

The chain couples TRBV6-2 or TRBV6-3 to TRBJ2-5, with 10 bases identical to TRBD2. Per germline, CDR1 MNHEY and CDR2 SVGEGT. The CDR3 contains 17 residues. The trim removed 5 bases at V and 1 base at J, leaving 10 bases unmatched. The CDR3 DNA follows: TGTGCCAGCAGTCCGCGGACTAGCGGTCGGGGCCAAGAGACCCAGTACTTC. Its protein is CASSPRTSGRGQETQYF.

CDR3 sequence reads: CASSHGEYEQYF. The CDR3, as DNA: TGTGCCAGCAGCCATGGCGAATACGAGCAGTACTTC. This chain links TRBV3-1 (or the pseudogene TRBV3-2) with TRBJ2-7, with D hard to call. Germline CDR1 is LGHDT and CDR2 is YNNKEL (reference sequence). Trimming cost V 3 bases and J 4 bases, with 7 bases left between them. This CDR3 spans 12 amino acids.

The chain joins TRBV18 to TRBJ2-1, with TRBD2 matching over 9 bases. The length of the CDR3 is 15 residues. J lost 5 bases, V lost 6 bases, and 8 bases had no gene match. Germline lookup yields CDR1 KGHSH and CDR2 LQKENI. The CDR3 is CASSLGLATNNEQFF. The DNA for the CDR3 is TGTGCCAGCTCCCTCGGACTAGCGACTAACAATGAGCAGTTCTTC. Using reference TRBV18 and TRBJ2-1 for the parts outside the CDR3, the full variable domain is NAGVMQNPRHLVRRRGQEARLRCSPMKGHSHVYWYRQLPEEGLKFMVYLQKENIIDESGMPKERFSAEFPKEGPSILRIQQVVRGDSAAYFCASSLGLATNNEQFFGPGTRLTVL.

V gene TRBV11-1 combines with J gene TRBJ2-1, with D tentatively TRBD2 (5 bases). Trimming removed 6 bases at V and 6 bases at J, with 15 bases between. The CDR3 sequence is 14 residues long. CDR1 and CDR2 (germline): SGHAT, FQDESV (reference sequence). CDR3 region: CASSTPTEANEQFF. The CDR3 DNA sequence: TGTGCCAGCAGTACTCCGACGGAGGCCAATGAGCAGTTCTTC.

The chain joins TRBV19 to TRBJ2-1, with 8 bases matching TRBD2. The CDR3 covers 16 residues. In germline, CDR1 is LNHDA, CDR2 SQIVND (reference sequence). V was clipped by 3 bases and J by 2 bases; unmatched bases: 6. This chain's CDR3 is CASSMGSGGTYNEQFF. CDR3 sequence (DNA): TGTGCCAGTAGTATGGGATCGGGGGGGACCTACAATGAGCAGTTCTTC.

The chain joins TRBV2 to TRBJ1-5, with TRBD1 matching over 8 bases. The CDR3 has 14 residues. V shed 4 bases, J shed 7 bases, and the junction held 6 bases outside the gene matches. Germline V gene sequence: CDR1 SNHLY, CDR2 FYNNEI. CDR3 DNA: TGTGCCAGCAGTGTCAGGGGGCTAGGACAGCCCCAGCATTTT. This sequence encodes CASSVRGLGQPQHF.

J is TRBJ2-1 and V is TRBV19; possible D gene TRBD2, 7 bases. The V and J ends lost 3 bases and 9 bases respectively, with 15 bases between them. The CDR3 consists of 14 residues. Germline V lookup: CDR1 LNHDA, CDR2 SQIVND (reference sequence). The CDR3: CASSIGGQGTEQFF. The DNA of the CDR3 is TGTGCCAGTAGTATCGGGGGGCAAGGCACTGAGCAGTTCTTC.

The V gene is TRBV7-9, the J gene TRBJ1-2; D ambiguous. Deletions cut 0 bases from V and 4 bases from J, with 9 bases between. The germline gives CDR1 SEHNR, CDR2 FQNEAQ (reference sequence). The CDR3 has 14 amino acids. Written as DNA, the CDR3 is TGTGCCAGCAGCTTAGCCAAGTCTACCTATGGCTACACCTTC. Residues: CASSLAKSTYGYTF.

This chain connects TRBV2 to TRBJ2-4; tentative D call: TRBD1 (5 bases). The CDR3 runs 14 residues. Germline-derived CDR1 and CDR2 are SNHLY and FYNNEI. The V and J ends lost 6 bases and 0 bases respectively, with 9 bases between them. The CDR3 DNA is TGTGCCAGCAGACAGGTACTAGCCAAAAACATTCAGTACTTC. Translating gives CASRQVLAKNIQYF.